This paragraph reports one TCR beta chain. The antigen remains unidentified. Relative to the germline gene, one junction end is altered; a read error may explain this. The data stem from a study of cytomegalovirus exposure and HLA in healthy donors. Study outcomes and limitations: In a later analysis, at a false discovery rate of 0.05, fewer than 20,000 TCR beta sequences matched HLA alleles.

PCR involved 60 Vbeta and 13 Jbeta primers. Method: immunoSEQ multiplex PCR; TCRdb's copy keeps in-frame clones and lacks some. Recorded for this sample: about 70,000 clones. CDR1 is GTSNPN and CDR2 is SVGIG in the germline V gene (reference sequence). This CDR3 region has 15 residues. The chain couples TRBV30 to TRBJ1-5; 9 bases are shared with TRBD1. Sequencing was carried out using PBMCs. The TCR sequence derives from a female donor in good health and CMV-seropositive. The CDR3 bases are TGTGCCGGGAGTATCGGACAGGGGAACAATCAGCCCCAGCATTTT. Amino acids: CAGSIGQGNNQPQHF. Full variable domain (rest looked up from reference TRBV30 and TRBJ1-5): SQTIHQWPATLVQPVGSPLSLECTVEGTSNPNLYWYRQAAGRGLQLLFYSVGIGQISSEVPQNLSASRPQDRQFILSSKKLLLSDSGFYLCAGSIGQGNNQPQHFGDGTRLSIL.